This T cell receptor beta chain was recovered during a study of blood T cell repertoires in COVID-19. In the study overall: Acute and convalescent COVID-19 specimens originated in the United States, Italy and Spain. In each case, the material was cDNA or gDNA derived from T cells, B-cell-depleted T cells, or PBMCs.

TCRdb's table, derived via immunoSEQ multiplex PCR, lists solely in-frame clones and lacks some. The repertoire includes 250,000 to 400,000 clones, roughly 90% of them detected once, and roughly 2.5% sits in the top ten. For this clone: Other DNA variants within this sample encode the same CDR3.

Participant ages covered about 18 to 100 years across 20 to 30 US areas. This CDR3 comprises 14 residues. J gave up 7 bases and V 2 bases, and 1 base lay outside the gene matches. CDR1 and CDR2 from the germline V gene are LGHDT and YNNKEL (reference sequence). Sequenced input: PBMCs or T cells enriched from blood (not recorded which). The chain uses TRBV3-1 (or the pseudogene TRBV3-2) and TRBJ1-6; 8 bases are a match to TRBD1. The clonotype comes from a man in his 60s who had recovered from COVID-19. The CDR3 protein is CASSQRTGNSPLHF. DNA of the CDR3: TGTGCCAGCAGCCAAAGGACAGGGAATTCACCCCTCCACTTT.